The next 14 T cell receptor beta chains were all read from a single sample in a study of blood T cell repertoires in COVID-19. The protocol was immunoSEQ multiplex PCR, while the TCRdb copy is restricted to in-frame clones and leaves out a portion. The table lists around 250,000 clones, roughly 84% of them singletons, with roughly 1.4% in the top ten. Sequencing was performed on peripheral blood. The source is a woman aged 40 to 50 who had recovered from COVID-19.

The table lists this clone with a few counts. Here the CDR3 reads CATSRGLAGSYTGELFF. CDR3 nucleotides: TGTGCCACCAGCAGAGGACTAGCGGGGAGCTACACCGGGGAGCTGTTTTTT. This chain joins TRBV15 and TRBJ2-2; 11 bases match TRBD2. V lost 1 base, J lost 3 bases, and 4 bases stayed unmatched. This CDR3 contains 17 residues. The germline V gene encodes CDR1 LNHNV and CDR2 YYDKDF (reference sequence).

The V and J genes are TRBV5-1 and TRBJ2-3; 11 bases fit TRBD1. This CDR3 is built from 18 residues. V shed 4 bases, J shed 2 bases, and the junction held 12 bases outside the gene matches. Germline V gives CDR1 SGHRS, CDR2 YFSETQ. For the CDR3, the DNA is TGCGCCAGCAGCATAGGACAGGGGGCGCGTTCTTCCACAGATACGCAGTATTTT. It encodes CASSIGQGARSSTDTQYF.

The chain links TRBV13 to TRBJ1-2; D gene ambiguous. Germline lookup yields CDR1 PRHDT and CDR2 FYEKMQ (reference sequence). This CDR3 spans 15 amino acids. The V end lost 1 base, the J end lost 6 bases, and 15 bases lay between the germline ends. CDR3 sequence: CASSLDLSGFDGYTF. CDR3 in DNA: TGTGCCAGCAGCTTAGATTTGTCGGGGTTTGATGGCTACACCTTC.

The chain recombines TRBV9 with TRBJ2-5; 9 nucleotides line up with TRBD1. The CDR3 runs to 14 residues. With V trimmed by 3 bases and J by 3 bases, 3 bases remained unmatched. The germline gives CDR1 SGDLS, CDR2 YYNGEE. The CDR3, as DNA: TGTGCCAGCAGCGCTTGGACAGGGGAAGAGACCCAGTACTTC. Its translation: CASSAWTGEETQYF.

The chain is built from TRBV4-1 and TRBJ2-7; tentative D call: TRBD1 (9 bases). CDR1 and CDR2 (germline): MGHRA, YSYEKL. Between the trimmed V and J ends, which lost 6 bases and 4 bases, there was a span of 19 bases. The CDR3 has 15 residues. CDR3 region: CASSLSGTGLYEQYF. The CDR3 DNA reads as TGCGCCAGCAGTCTTAGCGGGACAGGGCTTTACGAGCAGTACTTC.

The rearrangement joins TRBV11-2 to TRBJ2-7; D is possibly TRBD2 (6 bases). The CDR3 is made up of 12 amino acids. Germline V CDR1 and CDR2: SGHAT, FQNNGV. The V and J ends lost 11 bases and 7 bases respectively, with 18 bases between them. This CDR3 reads CAWEAGRGEQYF. In nucleotides, the CDR3 is TGTGCCTGGGAGGCAGGGCGCGGAGAGCAGTACTTC. Drawing the rest from reference TRBV11-2 and TRBJ2-7, the complete variable domain is EAGVAQSPRYKIIEKRQSVAFWCNPISGHATLYWYQQILGQGPKLLIQFQNNGVVDDSQLPKDRFSAERLKGVDSTLKIQPAKLEDSAVYLCAWEAGRGEQYFGPGTRLTVT.

The V gene is TRBV6-5, the J gene TRBJ1-2, with D hard to call. Trimming cost V 11 bases and J 3 bases, with 16 bases left between them. The CDR3 spans 13 residues. Per germline, CDR1 MNHEY and CDR2 SVGAGI. The DNA for the CDR3 is TGTGCCGGTTCCTTCGAGGGTCACTATGGCTACACCTTC. Translated, it gives CAGSFEGHYGYTF.

V is TRBV15 and J is TRBJ1-6, with 8 positions matching TRBD1. The V gene's germline CDR1 is LNHNV and CDR2 YYDKDF (reference sequence). The CDR3 contains 19 residues. With V trimmed by 0 bases and J by 10 bases, 17 bases remained unmatched. The CDR3 region has the DNA TGTGCCACCAGCAGAGATTCTGGACAGGGCAACTCTTATACCTCACCCCTCCACTTT. It is translated as CATSRDSGQGNSYTSPLHF.

The rearrangement uses TRBV5-1 and TRBJ1-1, with D uncertain. The V end was cut by 6 bases, the J end by 1 base, with 10 bases between. Germline CDR1 is SGHRS and CDR2 is YFSETQ. The CDR3 runs 13 residues. The CDR3 DNA reads TGCGCCAGCAAATTACAGACGAACACTGAAGCTTTCTTT. As protein: CASKLQTNTEAFF.

The chain links TRBV5-4 to TRBJ2-5; 7 nucleotides align to TRBD1. The junction had 6 bases not matched to a gene; V was cut back by 0 bases and J by 7 bases. Germline CDR1 reads SGHNT; CDR2 reads YYREEE (reference sequence). CDR3 size: 14 residues. CDR3 in DNA: TGTGCCAGCAGCTTGGCCGGGACAGTAGCGACCCAGTACTTC. Amino acids: CASSLAGTVATQYF.

The rearrangement links TRBV6-5 to TRBJ1-5, with unresolved D. The ends were cut back, 5 bases at V and 3 bases at J, with 5 bases in the middle. The CDR3 covers 12 residues. Germline lookup yields CDR1 MNHEY and CDR2 SVGAGI. Here the CDR3 reads CASSPSNQPQHF. As DNA, the CDR3 is TGTGCCAGCAGTCCCTCCAATCAGCCCCAGCATTTT.

This rearrangement joins TRBV10-3 to TRBJ1-1; 7 nucleotides agree with TRBD1. This CDR3 comprises 16 residues. With V trimmed by 6 bases and J by 0 bases, 10 bases remained unmatched. Germline V gene lookup returns CDR1 ENHRY and CDR2 SYGVKD. In DNA form, the CDR3 reads TGTGCCATCAGCAGCGAGACAGGGAGACTGAACACTGAAGCTTTCTTT. Translating gives CAISSETGRLNTEAFF.

This chain uses TRBV10-3 with TRBJ2-3; 7 bases map to TRBD1. Germline CDR1 reads ENHRY; CDR2 reads SYGVKD. This CDR3 comprises 15 residues. Trimming took 7 bases from V and 3 from J; bases not matched to a gene: 10. CDR3 coding DNA: TGTGCCATCACCCAGGGGAAGGGGGCGACAGATACGCAGTATTTT. Its protein is CAITQGKGATDTQYF.

The rearrangement uses TRBV13 and TRBJ1-6; D unclear. Per germline, CDR1 PRHDT and CDR2 FYEKMQ (reference sequence). This CDR3 comprises 12 residues. V gave up 5 bases and J gave up 5 bases, with 4 bases separating them. Here the CDR3 reads CASSPDNSPLHF. The CDR3 bases are TGTGCCAGCAGCCCCGATAATTCACCCCTCCACTTT.